This is a list of T cell receptor beta chains from one sample in a study of cytomegalovirus exposure and HLA in healthy donors. Produced via immunoSEQ multiplex PCR; TCRdb's table is partial and in-frame only. The sample lists 150,000 to 200,000 clones, 75% to 90% occurring once. The specimen was PBMCs. The receptors were gathered from a man aged 18-30 years in good health and CMV-seropositive. CDR3s include the opening cysteine and the closing phenylalanine or tryptophan. Each record gives: clone size, J gene, CDR3 length, V gene, D gene, CDR3 protein, CDR3 DNA. D genes are given only for firm matches. For some rows the clone size is stated as once, few or many, or as a class when expanded; others skip it.

- TRBJ1-1 17 TRBV27 - CASSQGIPGAMNTEAFF TGTGCCAGCAGCCAAGGGATACCGGGAGCCATGAACACTGAAGCTTTCTTT
- TRBJ1-6 16 TRBV9 TRBD1 CASTTHATGGHSPLHF TGTGCCAGCACCACCCATGCGACAGGGGGGCATTCACCCCTCCACTTT
- TRBJ2-1 15 TRBV5-6 TRBD2 CASSFGGGAEYEQFF TGTGCCAGCAGCTTCGGCGGGGGGGCCGAGTATGAGCAGTTCTTC
- TRBJ2-3 12 TRBV14 TRBD2 CASSLAGDTQYF TGTGCCAGCAGCCTAGCGGGAGATACGCAGTATTTT
- TRBJ1-2 13 TRBV7-9 TRBD1 CASSLEQGFGYTF TGTGCCAGCAGCTTAGAACAGGGGTTTGGCTACACCTTC
- TRBJ1-2 14 TRBV27 TRBD1 CASRRDRGGYGYTF TGTGCCAGCAGGAGGGACAGGGGGGGGTATGGCTACACCTTC
- TRBJ2-3 15 TRBV11-3 - CASSGGLGGTDTQYF TGTGCCAGCAGCGGCGGTCTGGGAGGCACAGATACGCAGTATTTT
- TRBJ2-5 17 TRBV9 - CASSVTTGYDTGETQYF TGTGCCAGCAGCGTCACTACAGGGTACGATACCGGCGAGACCCAGTACTTC
- TRBJ1-6 18 TRBV28 TRBD1 CASSLGGQGLSGGSPLHF TGTGCCAGCAGTTTAGGGGGACAGGGCCTAAGCGGGGGCTCACCCCTCCACTTT
- TRBJ2-1 16 TRBV5-6 - CASSLETGLAYNEQFF TGTGCCAGCAGCTTGGAAACAGGGCTTGCCTACAATGAGCAGTTCTTC
- TRBJ2-4 18 TRBV25-1 TRBD1 CASSAVGQGEVAKNIQYF TGTGCCAGCAGCGCCGTGGGACAGGGTGAGGTGGCCAAAAACATTCAGTACTTC
- TRBJ2-3 17 TRBV7-9 TRBD1 CASSLGGWTGRADTQYF TGTGCCAGCAGCTTAGGGGGATGGACAGGGCGGGCAGATACGCAGTATTTT
- TRBJ2-5 16 TRBV9 TRBD1 CASSSGRTGAVETQYF TGTGCCAGCAGCTCAGGCCGGACAGGGGCGGTAGAGACCCAGTACTTC
few TRBJ1-3 14 TRBV25-1 - CASSAQGSGNTIYF TGTGCCAGCAGTGCGCAGGGGTCTGGAAACACCATATATTTT
- TRBJ2-5 13 TRBV11-3 TRBD2 CASSFVAGETQYF TGTGCCAGCAGCTTCGTAGCGGGAGAGACCCAGTACTTC
few TRBJ2-7 12 TRBV27 - CASSSFSGEQYF TGTGCCAGCAGTTCCTTCTCGGGCGAGCAGTACTTC
- TRBJ1-2 14 TRBV5-4 - CASSLGQSNYGYTF TGTGCCAGCAGCTTGGGGCAGTCTAACTATGGCTACACCTTC
once TRBJ2-1 13 TRBV27 - CASSLNGGNEQFF TGTGCCAGCAGTTTGAATGGGGGGAATGAGCAGTTCTTC
- TRBJ2-5 14 TRBV6-1 - CASSETGSGETQYF TGTGCCAGCAGTGAGACGGGCTCAGGGGAGACCCAGTACTTC
- TRBJ2-7 14 TRBV13 TRBD1 CASSQGQGLREQYF TGTGCCAGCAGCCAGGGACAGGGTCTGAGGGAGCAGTACTTC
few TRBJ1-4 16 TRBV7-9 - CASSLGQRGTNEKLFF TGTGCCAGCAGCTTAGGACAGCGGGGAACTAATGAAAAACTGTTTTTT
- TRBJ2-7 13 TRBV5-8 - CASSSQVPYEQYF TGTGCCAGCAGCTCACAGGTCCCCTACGAGCAGTACTTC
- TRBJ2-1 17 TRBV5-1 TRBD1 CASSLGIGTGGDNEQFF TGCGCCAGCAGCTTGGGCATAGGGACAGGGGGGGACAATGAGCAGTTCTTC
- TRBJ2-2 19 TRBV27 TRBD2 CASSPLWTSGQTVTGELFF TGTGCCAGCAGCCCTTTGTGGACTAGCGGGCAAACCGTTACCGGGGAGCTGTTTTTT
- TRBJ1-1 14 TRBV5-4 - CASSRPGGDTEAFF TGTGCCAGCAGCCGCCCGGGGGGAGACACTGAAGCTTTCTTT
- TRBJ1-5 14 TRBV6-5 - CASKVGGTNQPQHF TGTGCCAGCAAGGTAGGCGGCACCAATCAGCCCCAGCATTTT
- TRBJ1-1 14 TRBV28 - CASAGGREDTEAFF TGTGCCAGCGCGGGGGGGAGGGAGGACACTGAAGCTTTCTTT
- TRBJ2-7 15 TRBV14 TRBD2 CASSETGGPSYEQYF TGTGCCAGCAGTGAGACGGGAGGGCCCTCCTACGAGCAGTACTTC
- TRBJ2-3 14 TRBV5-4 - CASSFGGGADTQYF TGTGCCAGCAGTTTCGGAGGGGGGGCAGATACGCAGTATTTT
- TRBJ2-7 14 TRBV6-1 TRBD1 CASREYRGLGEQYF TGTGCCAGCAGGGAGTACAGGGGGCTGGGCGAGCAGTACTTC
- TRBJ2-3 15 TRBV6-5 TRBD2 CASQILAGATDTQYF TGTGCCAGCCAAATTCTAGCGGGAGCTACAGATACGCAGTATTTT
- TRBJ2-7 16 TRBV13 TRBD2 CASSLVAGGSSYEQYF TGTGCCAGCAGCTTAGTTGCGGGGGGGAGCTCCTACGAGCAGTACTTC
few TRBJ1-3 17 TRBV5-1 TRBD1 CASSLGDRGYDGNTIYF TGCGCCAGCAGCTTGGGGGACAGGGGTTACGACGGAAACACCATATATTTT
- TRBJ2-5 14 TRBV7-9 - CASSSPRGAETQYF TGTGCCAGCAGCTCCCCTCGCGGGGCGGAGACCCAGTACTTC
few TRBJ1-6 15 TRBV5-4 - CASSLLGARDSPLHF TGTGCCAGCAGCTTGTTGGGGGCCCGGGATTCACCCCTCCACTTT
- TRBJ1-1 14 TRBV5-1 TRBD1 CASSGGQGDTEAFF TGCGCCAGCAGCGGGGGACAGGGGGACACTGAAGCTTTCTTT
- TRBJ2-7 15 TRBV6-1 - CASTIDRTASYEQYF TGTGCCAGCACAATAGACCGGACAGCCTCCTACGAGCAGTACTTC
- TRBJ1-4 14 TRBV5-1 TRBD1 CASSATGRNEKLFF TGCGCCAGCAGTGCGACAGGGAGAAATGAAAAACTGTTTTTT
- TRBJ2-7 12 TRBV12-2 - CASRWRACEQYF TGTGCAAGTCGCTGGCGGGCTTGCGAGCAGTACTTC
- TRBJ1-2 13 TRBV30 - CAWSVREGGGYTF TGTGCCTGGAGTGTACGGGAGGGGGGTGGCTACACCTTC
- TRBJ1-5 15 TRBV9 - CASSVGLGASQPQHF TGTGCCAGCAGCGTTGGGTTAGGGGCTAGTCAGCCCCAGCATTTT
- TRBJ1-1 15 TRBV6-1 - CASSEAYPGNTEAFF TGTGCCAGCAGTGAAGCATATCCAGGGAACACTGAAGCTTTCTTT
once TRBJ1-4 15 TRBV5-4 - CASSFGGQGYEKLFF TGTGCCAGCAGCTTCGGCGGACAAGGATACGAAAAACTGTTTTTT
- TRBJ2-1 16 TRBV11-2 TRBD2 CASSASSLAEYNEQFF TGTGCCAGCAGCGCCTCCTCCCTAGCGGAGTACAATGAGCAGTTCTTC
- TRBJ2-1 12 TRBV9 - CASSVVSNEQFF TGTGCCAGCAGCGTAGTTAGTAATGAGCAGTTCTTC
- TRBJ1-2 15 TRBV6-5 TRBD1 CASSLGTGPLFGYTF TGTGCCAGCAGTCTCGGGACAGGCCCCCTGTTCGGCTACACCTTC
- TRBJ2-1 15 TRBV6-4 TRBD1 CASSAMDREVNEQFF TGTGCCAGCAGTGCCATGGACAGGGAAGTGAATGAGCAGTTCTTC
- TRBJ1-6 13 TRBV14 TRBD1 CASSQTGYSPLHF TGTGCCAGCAGCCAGACAGGGTATTCACCCCTCCACTTT
few TRBJ1-2 15 TRBV6-5 - CASSYQAGPSYGYTF TGTGCCAGCAGTTACCAGGCAGGGCCTAGCTATGGCTACACCTTC